The clone carrying this T cell receptor beta chain occurred many times. Its antigen is still unknown. This specimen belongs to a study of T-cell reconstitution after alpha-beta-depleted transplantation in children. For TCRbeta, the library was prepared with unique molecular identifiers. TCRdb used MiXCR to reprocess the PCR reads, holding one entry per CDR3 protein. The sample includes some 450,000 distinct CDR3 sequences, 43% seen only once; the top ten take 27%. V was clipped by 3 bases and J by 0 bases, with 5 bases between them. The CDR3 totals 13 residues. Germline V gene data show CDR1 as ENHRY and CDR2 as SYGVKD. The study, taken as a whole, reports: At the one-year point after transplant, T-cell counts and TCRbeta diversity were found to come mostly from T cells that had been newly produced. Several hundred expanded graft clones reportedly supplied alpha-beta T cells about two months after transplant. For some patients, TCRbeta diversity was high at day 60 because of recipient T cells and thymic progenitors that survived.

The sample was PBMCs, taken before TCRalphabeta/CD19-depleted stem cell transplant. The receptor's source is a girl under 10 years old with aplastic anemia, due to receive a stem cell transplant. The chain uses TRBV10-3 and TRBJ1-1; D remains unclear. Here the CDR3 reads CAISDSVNTEAFF. The CDR3 DNA reads as TGTGCCATCAGTGATTCGGTGAACACTGAAGCTTTCTTT.